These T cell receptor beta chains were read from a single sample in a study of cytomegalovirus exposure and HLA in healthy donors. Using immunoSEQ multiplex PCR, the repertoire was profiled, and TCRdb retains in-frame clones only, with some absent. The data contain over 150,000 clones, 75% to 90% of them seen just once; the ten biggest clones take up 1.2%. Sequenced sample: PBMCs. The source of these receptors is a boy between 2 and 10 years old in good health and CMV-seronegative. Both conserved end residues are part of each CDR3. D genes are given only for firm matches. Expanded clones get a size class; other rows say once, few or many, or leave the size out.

CDR3nt: TGTGCCAGCAGTTACACAGGTCGGAAGGACTACGAGCAGTACTTC
CDR3aa: CASSYTGRKDYEQYF
d_gene: NA
abundance: few
v_gene: TRBV6-5
j_gene: TRBJ2-7

CDR3nt: TGTGCCAGCAGTTTTTACGGGAGGGCCTGGTTCTTC
CDR3aa: CASSFYGRAWFF
d_gene: TRBD2
abundance: NA
v_gene: TRBV27
j_gene: TRBJ2-1

CDR3nt: TGTGCCAGCAGCACAAAGGACGGGGACAGGGGAAATGAGCAGTTCTTC
CDR3aa: CASSTKDGDRGNEQFF
d_gene: TRBD1
abundance: NA
v_gene: TRBV9
j_gene: TRBJ2-1

CDR3nt: TGTGCCTGGGCCGGACTAGCGGGAGCTGGGGAGACCCAGTACTTC
CDR3aa: CAWAGLAGAGETQYF
d_gene: TRBD2
abundance: NA
v_gene: TRBV30
j_gene: TRBJ2-5

CDR3nt: TGTGCCAGCAGCCAACACAGGTCGAGGAGCTCCTACAATGAGCAGTTCTTC
CDR3aa: CASSQHRSRSSYNEQFF
d_gene: NA
abundance: NA
v_gene: TRBV7-9
j_gene: TRBJ2-1

CDR3nt: TGTGCCACCAGCGACCCCCTTAGCGGGGGAGACAATGAGCAGTTCTTC
CDR3aa: CATSDPLSGGDNEQFF
d_gene: TRBD2
abundance: NA
v_gene: TRBV15
j_gene: TRBJ2-1

CDR3nt: TGTGCCAGCTCACGTTCCGGGACAGGGACCGAAAAACTGTTTTTT
CDR3aa: CASSRSGTGTEKLFF
d_gene: TRBD1
abundance: NA
v_gene: TRBV18
j_gene: TRBJ1-4

CDR3nt: TGTGCCAGCAGCTTGGGAGGAGGTCAGGATGGCTATCGGGGAGGCTACACCTTC
CDR3aa: CASSLGGGQDGYRGGYTF
d_gene: NA
abundance: NA
v_gene: TRBV5-5
j_gene: TRBJ1-2

CDR3nt: TGTGCCAGCAGCTTAGCGACTAGCGGCCGGGAGTGGTCCTACAATGAGCAGTTCTTC
CDR3aa: CASSLATSGREWSYNEQFF
d_gene: TRBD2
abundance: NA
v_gene: TRBV7-8
j_gene: TRBJ2-1

CDR3nt: TGTGCCAGCAGCGACGCCCTTGCACAGGGTCGGAGAAATTACCACTATGGCTACACCTTC
CDR3aa: CASSDALAQGRRNYHYGYTF
d_gene: NA
abundance: NA
v_gene: TRBV21-1
j_gene: TRBJ1-2

CDR3nt: TGTGCCAGCAGTAAGCTAGCGGCCTCCTACAATGAGCAGTTCTTC
CDR3aa: CASSKLAASYNEQFF
d_gene: TRBD2
abundance: NA
v_gene: TRBV6-1
j_gene: TRBJ2-1

CDR3nt: TGTGCCAGCAGCGATGCAGGGAAGGTCTACAATGAGCAGTTCTTC
CDR3aa: CASSDAGKVYNEQFF
d_gene: NA
abundance: NA
v_gene: TRBV6-1
j_gene: TRBJ2-1

CDR3nt: TGCGCCAGCAGTGAATGGGGGGTCGGTGAAAAACTGTTTTTT
CDR3aa: CASSEWGVGEKLFF
d_gene: NA
abundance: NA
v_gene: TRBV10-1
j_gene: TRBJ1-4

CDR3nt: TGTGCCAGCAGCGCCGGGACAACTGGGCCGAGCACTGAAGCTTTCTTT
CDR3aa: CASSAGTTGPSTEAFF
d_gene: NA
abundance: NA
v_gene: TRBV7-8
j_gene: TRBJ1-1

CDR3nt: TGCGCCAGCAGCTTGGGTAGTAATTCACCCCTCCACTTT
CDR3aa: CASSLGSNSPLHF
d_gene: NA
abundance: NA
v_gene: TRBV5-1
j_gene: TRBJ1-6

CDR3nt: TGTGCCAGCAGCTTAACAGGCAGGCAGCCCCAGCATTTT
CDR3aa: CASSLTGRQPQHF
d_gene: NA
abundance: NA
v_gene: TRBV11-2
j_gene: TRBJ1-5

CDR3nt: TGTGCCAGTAGCAGGGCTACAGGTCCCTATGGCTACACCTTC
CDR3aa: CASSRATGPYGYTF
d_gene: NA
abundance: NA
v_gene: TRBV19
j_gene: TRBJ1-2

CDR3nt: TGTGCCAGCAGCGGGACTAGCTTCGGAGAGACCCAGTACTTC
CDR3aa: CASSGTSFGETQYF
d_gene: TRBD2
abundance: NA
v_gene: TRBV7-8
j_gene: TRBJ2-5

CDR3nt: TGTGCCAGCAGTTTTGAGTACACTGAAGCTTTCTTT
CDR3aa: CASSFEYTEAFF
d_gene: NA
abundance: once
v_gene: TRBV2
j_gene: TRBJ1-1

CDR3nt: TGCGCCAGCAGCCGACAGTCTCGGACTAATGAAAAACTGTTTTTT
CDR3aa: CASSRQSRTNEKLFF
d_gene: NA
abundance: few
v_gene: TRBV4-3
j_gene: TRBJ1-4

CDR3nt: TGTGCCAGCAGTCTCCTGGCGGGCGGCACAGATACGCAGTATTTT
CDR3aa: CASSLLAGGTDTQYF
d_gene: NA
abundance: NA
v_gene: TRBV6-4
j_gene: TRBJ2-3

CDR3nt: TGTGCCAGTAACCCTTTGGGACACAACACTGAAGCTTTCTTT
CDR3aa: CASNPLGHNTEAFF
d_gene: NA
abundance: NA
v_gene: TRBV19
j_gene: TRBJ1-1

CDR3nt: TGTGCCAGCAGCTTAGTAGTGACTACCAACAATGAGCAGTTCTTC
CDR3aa: CASSLVVTTNNEQFF
d_gene: NA
abundance: NA
v_gene: TRBV11-2
j_gene: TRBJ2-1

CDR3nt: TGTGCCAGCAGCTTAGGTACTAGCGGGGAAGGTGCAGATACGCAGTATTTT
CDR3aa: CASSLGTSGEGADTQYF
d_gene: TRBD2
abundance: NA
v_gene: TRBV11-2
j_gene: TRBJ2-3

CDR3nt: TGTGCCAGCAGTGAAGGAGGGGCGCGGACCGGGGAGCTGTTTTTT
CDR3aa: CASSEGGARTGELFF
d_gene: NA
abundance: NA
v_gene: TRBV6-4
j_gene: TRBJ2-2

CDR3nt: TGTGCCTGGGCGGCGAAAATGGAACTGCCCTTTGTCTACACCTTC
CDR3aa: CAWAAKMELPFVYTF
d_gene: NA
abundance: NA
v_gene: TRBV30
j_gene: TRBJ1-2

CDR3nt: TGTGCCAGCAGTTTTCTGGGGGGGACTGAAGCTTTCTTT
CDR3aa: CASSFLGGTEAFF
d_gene: NA
abundance: NA
v_gene: TRBV27
j_gene: TRBJ1-1

CDR3nt: TGCGCCAGCAGTCATCTCAGGACAGGGGTAGCATCAGATACGCAGTATTTT
CDR3aa: CASSHLRTGVASDTQYF
d_gene: TRBD1
abundance: NA
v_gene: TRBV23-1
j_gene: TRBJ2-3

CDR3nt: TGCGCCAGCAGCTTGGACGGGGGATTCACTGAAGCTTTCTTT
CDR3aa: CASSLDGGFTEAFF
d_gene: NA
abundance: NA
v_gene: TRBV5-1
j_gene: TRBJ1-1

CDR3nt: TGCGCCAGCAGTGAGTTATTTGAGGACAGGAGGAATTCACCCCTCCACTTT
CDR3aa: CASSELFEDRRNSPLHF
d_gene: TRBD1
abundance: NA
v_gene: TRBV10-2
j_gene: TRBJ1-6

CDR3nt: TGTGCCTGTGGGGAGGGAATGGGGACCCAGTACTTC
CDR3aa: CACGEGMGTQYF
d_gene: TRBD2
abundance: NA
v_gene: TRBV30
j_gene: TRBJ2-5

CDR3nt: TGTGCCTGGAGTGGGGGCTGGAAGGGCGGCTATGGCTACACCTTC
CDR3aa: CAWSGGWKGGYGYTF
d_gene: NA
abundance: NA
v_gene: TRBV30
j_gene: TRBJ1-2

CDR3nt: TGTGCCAGCAGTGAACCCCGGACAGGCGGCTACACCTTC
CDR3aa: CASSEPRTGGYTF
d_gene: TRBD1
abundance: NA
v_gene: TRBV2
j_gene: TRBJ1-2

CDR3nt: TGTGCCAGCAGTGATTCGGACTACCCCACAGATACGCAGTATTTT
CDR3aa: CASSDSDYPTDTQYF
d_gene: NA
abundance: NA
v_gene: TRBV25-1
j_gene: TRBJ2-3

CDR3nt: TGTGCCAGCAGCTTGTCTCAGCGGGGGGGCAGTGAGCAGTTCTTC
CDR3aa: CASSLSQRGGSEQFF
d_gene: TRBD2
abundance: NA
v_gene: TRBV5-4
j_gene: TRBJ2-1

CDR3nt: TGTGCCAGCAGCTTAGCCGGGACAGGGAGCACCGGGGAGCTGTTTTTT
CDR3aa: CASSLAGTGSTGELFF
d_gene: TRBD1
abundance: NA
v_gene: TRBV7-9
j_gene: TRBJ2-2

CDR3nt: TGTGCCAGCAGTGAAACAGGGGGAGGTTTAGGTCAGCCCCAGCATTTT
CDR3aa: CASSETGGGLGQPQHF
d_gene: TRBD1
abundance: few
v_gene: TRBV2
j_gene: TRBJ1-5

CDR3nt: TGCAGCGTTCGGGGAGGGTTGGATGGCTACACCTTC
CDR3aa: CSVRGGLDGYTF
d_gene: NA
abundance: NA
v_gene: TRBV29-1
j_gene: TRBJ1-2

CDR3nt: TGTGCCAGCAGTCCAACTAGCGGGGCCTACGAGCAGTACTTC
CDR3aa: CASSPTSGAYEQYF
d_gene: TRBD2
abundance: NA
v_gene: TRBV11-2
j_gene: TRBJ2-7

CDR3nt: TGCGCCAGCAGCTTAGGAGCGGGGAAAGAGACCCAGTACTTC
CDR3aa: CASSLGAGKETQYF
d_gene: TRBD2
abundance: NA
v_gene: TRBV5-1
j_gene: TRBJ2-5

CDR3nt: TGCGCCAGCAGCTTTGGGACAGGCGTCGGAAATGAGCAGTTCTTC
CDR3aa: CASSFGTGVGNEQFF
d_gene: TRBD1
abundance: NA
v_gene: TRBV5-1
j_gene: TRBJ2-1

CDR3nt: TGTGCCAGTAGTATATCTCGTATCGGCTCCAGGGGGCATAGTCAGCCCCAGCATTTT
CDR3aa: CASSISRIGSRGHSQPQHF
d_gene: TRBD1
abundance: NA
v_gene: TRBV19
j_gene: TRBJ1-5

CDR3nt: TGTGCCGCCGGCGGGACTAACTATGGCTACACCTTC
CDR3aa: CAAGGTNYGYTF
d_gene: NA
abundance: NA
v_gene: TRBV27
j_gene: TRBJ1-2

CDR3nt: TGTGCCAGCAGCCCGGTGAGGGGGGGCCAAGGTACGCAGTATTTT
CDR3aa: CASSPVRGGQGTQYF
d_gene: NA
abundance: NA
v_gene: TRBV11-3
j_gene: TRBJ2-3

CDR3nt: TGTGCCAGCGGGACCGACAGGGACAATGAGCAGTTCTTC
CDR3aa: CASGTDRDNEQFF
d_gene: TRBD1
abundance: NA
v_gene: TRBV19
j_gene: TRBJ2-1

CDR3nt: TGTGCCAGCAGGCAAGACAGGCCCCATGGCTACACCTTC
CDR3aa: CASRQDRPHGYTF
d_gene: NA
abundance: NA
v_gene: TRBV28
j_gene: TRBJ1-2

CDR3nt: TGTGCCAGCAGCGGCTCGGGACTAGCCTACACCGGGGAGCTGTTTTTT
CDR3aa: CASSGSGLAYTGELFF
d_gene: TRBD2
abundance: NA
v_gene: TRBV13
j_gene: TRBJ2-2

CDR3nt: TGTGCCAGCAGCCCCCGGGGGGGCCCTAAGTACAATGAGCAGTTCTTC
CDR3aa: CASSPRGGPKYNEQFF
d_gene: TRBD2
abundance: NA
v_gene: TRBV7-9
j_gene: TRBJ2-1

CDR3nt: TGCAGCGTTGAAGATCCTAACACCGGGGAGCTGTTTTTT
CDR3aa: CSVEDPNTGELFF
d_gene: NA
abundance: NA
v_gene: TRBV29-1
j_gene: TRBJ2-2

CDR3nt: TGTGCCAGTAGTACCGGACAGGGAAGGGGTCAGCCCCAGCATTTT
CDR3aa: CASSTGQGRGQPQHF
d_gene: TRBD1
abundance: NA
v_gene: TRBV19
j_gene: TRBJ1-5

CDR3nt: TGTGCCAGCAGCTTGGGACTAGCGGCCTACAATGAGCAGTTCTTC
CDR3aa: CASSLGLAAYNEQFF
d_gene: TRBD2
abundance: NA
v_gene: TRBV5-4
j_gene: TRBJ2-1

CDR3nt: TGTGCCTCAGGACAGGGCGGCTATGGCTACACCTTC
CDR3aa: CASGQGGYGYTF
d_gene: TRBD1
abundance: NA
v_gene: TRBV5-5
j_gene: TRBJ1-2

CDR3nt: TGTGCCAGCAGCTTAGCGGGCCAGAGTGAGCAGTTCTTC
CDR3aa: CASSLAGQSEQFF
d_gene: NA
abundance: once
v_gene: TRBV7-2
j_gene: TRBJ2-1

CDR3nt: TGTGCCAGCAGCCCCGCAGTTAACTATAATTCACCCCTCCACTTT
CDR3aa: CASSPAVNYNSPLHF
d_gene: NA
abundance: NA
v_gene: TRBV9
j_gene: TRBJ1-6